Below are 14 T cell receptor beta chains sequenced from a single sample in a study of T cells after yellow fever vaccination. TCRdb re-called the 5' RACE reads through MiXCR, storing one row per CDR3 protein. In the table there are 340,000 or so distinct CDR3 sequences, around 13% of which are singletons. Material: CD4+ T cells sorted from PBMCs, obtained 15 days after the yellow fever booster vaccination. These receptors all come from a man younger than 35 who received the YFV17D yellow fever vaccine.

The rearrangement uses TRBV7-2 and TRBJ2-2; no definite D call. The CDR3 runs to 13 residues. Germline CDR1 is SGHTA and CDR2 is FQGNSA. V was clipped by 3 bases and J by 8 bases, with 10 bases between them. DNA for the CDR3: TGTGCCAGCAGCTTCTTGGGAAATGGGGAGCTGTTTTTT. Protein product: CASSFLGNGELFF. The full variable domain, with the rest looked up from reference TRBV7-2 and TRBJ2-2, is GAGVSQSPSNKVTEKGKDVELRCDPISGHTALYWYRQSLGQGLEFLIYFQGNSAPDKSGLPSDRFSAERTGGSVSTLTIQRTQQEDSAVYLCASSFLGNGELFFGEGSRLTVL.

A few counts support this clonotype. CDR3 DNA sequence: TGTGCCATCAGTGATATTACCGGGACAGGGATCACAGATACGCAGTATTTT. It encodes CAISDITGTGITDTQYF. This chain joins TRBV10-3 and TRBJ2-3, with 9 bases identical to TRBD1. Trimming removed 3 bases from V and 2 bases from J; junction bases left unmatched: 9. This CDR3 is 17 amino acids long. Per the germline V gene, CDR1 is ENHRY and CDR2 is SYGVKD.

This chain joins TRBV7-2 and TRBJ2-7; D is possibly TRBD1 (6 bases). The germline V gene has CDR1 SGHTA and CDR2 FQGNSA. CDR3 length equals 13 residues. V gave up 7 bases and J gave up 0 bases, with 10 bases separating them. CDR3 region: CASTQGTSYEQYF. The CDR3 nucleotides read TGTGCCAGCACCCAGGGGACCTCCTACGAGCAGTACTTC. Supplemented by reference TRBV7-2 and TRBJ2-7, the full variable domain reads GAGVSQSPSNKVTEKGKDVELRCDPISGHTALYWYRQSLGQGLEFLIYFQGNSAPDKSGLPSDRFSAERTGGSVSTLTIQRTQQEDSAVYLCASTQGTSYEQYFGPGTRLTVT.

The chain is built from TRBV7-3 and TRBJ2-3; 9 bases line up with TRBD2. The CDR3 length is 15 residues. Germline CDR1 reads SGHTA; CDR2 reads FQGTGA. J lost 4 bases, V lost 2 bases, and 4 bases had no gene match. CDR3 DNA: TGTGCCAGCAGCTTAGCGGGGGGGCAAGCAGATACGCAGTATTTT. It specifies CASSLAGGQADTQYF. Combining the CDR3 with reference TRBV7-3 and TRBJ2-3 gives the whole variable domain GAGVSQTPSNKVTEKGKYVELRCDPISGHTALYWYRQSLGQGPEFLIYFQGTGAADDSGLPNDRFFAVRPEGSVSTLKIQRTERGDSAVYLCASSLAGGQADTQYFGPGTRLTVL.

The CDR3 sequence: CASSYLGRGYEQYF. CDR3 in DNA: TGTGCCAGCAGTTACTTGGGGCGCGGGTACGAGCAGTACTTC. The V and J genes are TRBV6-5 and TRBJ2-7, with D possibly being TRBD1 or TRBD2 (5 bases each). The ends were cut back, 1 base at V and 4 bases at J, with 11 bases in the middle. The germline CDR1 and CDR2 sequences are MNHEY and SVGAGI. CDR3 length equals 14 residues.

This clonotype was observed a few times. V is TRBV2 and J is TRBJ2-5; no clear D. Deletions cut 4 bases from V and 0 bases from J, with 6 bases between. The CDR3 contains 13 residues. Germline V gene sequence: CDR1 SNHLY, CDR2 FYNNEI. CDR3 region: CASSGRNQETQYF. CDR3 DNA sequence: TGTGCCAGCAGTGGTAGAAACCAAGAGACCCAGTACTTC.

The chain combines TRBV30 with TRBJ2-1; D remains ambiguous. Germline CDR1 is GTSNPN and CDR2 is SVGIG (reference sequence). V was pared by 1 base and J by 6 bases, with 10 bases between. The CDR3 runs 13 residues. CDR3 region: CAWSGMGGNEQFF. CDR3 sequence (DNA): TGTGCCTGGAGTGGGATGGGCGGCAATGAGCAGTTCTTC.

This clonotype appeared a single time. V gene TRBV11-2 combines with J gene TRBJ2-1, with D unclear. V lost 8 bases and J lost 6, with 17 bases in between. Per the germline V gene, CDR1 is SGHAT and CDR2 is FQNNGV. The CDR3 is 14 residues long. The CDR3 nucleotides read TGTGCCAGCTTCCCCCCAGCAACCGGCAATGAGCAGTTCTTC. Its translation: CASFPPATGNEQFF.

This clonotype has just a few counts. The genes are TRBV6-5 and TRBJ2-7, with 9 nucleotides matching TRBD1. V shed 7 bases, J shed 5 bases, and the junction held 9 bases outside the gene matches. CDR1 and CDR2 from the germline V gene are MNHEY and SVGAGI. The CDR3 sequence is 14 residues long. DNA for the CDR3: TGTGCCAGCAAACCGGGACAGGGTTCCGACGAGCAGTACTTC. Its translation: CASKPGQGSDEQYF.

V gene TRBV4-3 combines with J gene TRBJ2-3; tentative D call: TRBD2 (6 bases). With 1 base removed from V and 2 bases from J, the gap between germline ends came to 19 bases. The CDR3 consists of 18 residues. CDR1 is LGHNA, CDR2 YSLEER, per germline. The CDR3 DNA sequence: TGCGCCAGCAGCCAAGGACTCGGGACTCTCCGTTTCACAGATACGCAGTATTTT. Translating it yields CASSQGLGTLRFTDTQYF.

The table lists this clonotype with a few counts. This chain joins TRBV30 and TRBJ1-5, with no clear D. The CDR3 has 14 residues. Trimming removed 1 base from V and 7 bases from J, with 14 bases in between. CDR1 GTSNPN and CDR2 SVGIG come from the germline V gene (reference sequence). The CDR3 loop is CAWSAYSGWQPQHF. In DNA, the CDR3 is TGTGCCTGGAGTGCCTACTCCGGTTGGCAGCCCCAGCATTTT.

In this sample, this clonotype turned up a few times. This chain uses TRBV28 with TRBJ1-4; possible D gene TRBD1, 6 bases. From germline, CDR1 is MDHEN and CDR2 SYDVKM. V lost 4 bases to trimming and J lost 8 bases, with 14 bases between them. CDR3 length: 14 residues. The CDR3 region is CASSYQGLREKLFF. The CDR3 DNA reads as TGTGCCAGCAGTTACCAGGGGCTCCGGGAAAAACTGTTTTTT.

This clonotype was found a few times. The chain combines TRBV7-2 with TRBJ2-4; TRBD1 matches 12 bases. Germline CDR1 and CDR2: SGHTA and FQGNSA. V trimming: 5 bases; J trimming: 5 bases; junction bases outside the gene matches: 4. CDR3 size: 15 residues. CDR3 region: CASSRDRGPENIQYF. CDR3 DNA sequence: TGTGCCAGCAGCCGGGACAGGGGGCCTGAAAACATTCAGTACTTC. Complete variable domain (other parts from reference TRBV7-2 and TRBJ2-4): GAGVSQSPSNKVTEKGKDVELRCDPISGHTALYWYRQSLGQGLEFLIYFQGNSAPDKSGLPSDRFSAERTGGSVSTLTIQRTQQEDSAVYLCASSRDRGPENIQYFGAGTRLSVL.

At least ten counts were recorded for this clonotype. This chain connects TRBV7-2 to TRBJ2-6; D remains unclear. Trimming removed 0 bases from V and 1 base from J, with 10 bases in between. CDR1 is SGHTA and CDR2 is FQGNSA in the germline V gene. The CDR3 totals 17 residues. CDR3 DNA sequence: TGTGCCAGCAGCTTAGCGTATTTGAGGTCTGGGGCCAACGTCCTGACTTTC. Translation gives CASSLAYLRSGANVLTF.